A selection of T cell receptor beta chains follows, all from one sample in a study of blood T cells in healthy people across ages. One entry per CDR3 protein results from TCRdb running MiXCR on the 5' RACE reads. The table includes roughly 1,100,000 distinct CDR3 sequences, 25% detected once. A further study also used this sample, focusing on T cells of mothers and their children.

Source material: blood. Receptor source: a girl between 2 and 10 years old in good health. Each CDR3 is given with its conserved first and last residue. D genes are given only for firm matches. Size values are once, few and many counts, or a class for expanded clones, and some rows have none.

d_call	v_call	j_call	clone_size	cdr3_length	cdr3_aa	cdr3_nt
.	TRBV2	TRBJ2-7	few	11	CASMRSYEQYF	TGTGCCAGCATGCGGTCCTACGAGCAGTACTTC
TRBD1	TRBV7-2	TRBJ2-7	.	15	CASSPRDRGPDEQYF	TGTGCCAGCAGCCCCCGGGACAGGGGGCCCGACGAGCAGTACTTC
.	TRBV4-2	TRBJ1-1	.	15	CASSQARLDDTEAFF	TGTGCCAGCAGCCAAGCCCGCCTGGATGACACTGAAGCTTTCTTT
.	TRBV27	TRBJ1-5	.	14	CASSFSGTDQPQHF	TGTGCCAGCAGTTTTTCGGGTACGGACCAGCCCCAGCATTTT
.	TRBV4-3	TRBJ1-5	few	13	CASSQGPDQPQHF	TGCGCCAGCAGCCAAGGACCCGATCAGCCCCAGCATTTT
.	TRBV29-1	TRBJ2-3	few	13	CSVDAASTDTQYF	TGCAGCGTTGATGCGGCTTCGACAGATACGCAGTATTTT
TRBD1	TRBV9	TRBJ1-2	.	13	CASSPPQGGAYTF	TGTGCCAGCAGCCCCCCCCAGGGGGGCGCCTACACCTTC
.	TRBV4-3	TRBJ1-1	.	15	CASSQGRLGNTEAFF	TGCGCCAGCAGCCAAGGGAGGCTGGGGAACACTGAAGCTTTCTTT
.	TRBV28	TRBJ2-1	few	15	CASSLQGGILNEQFF	TGTGCCAGCAGTTTGCAGGGGGGGATCTTGAATGAGCAGTTCTTC
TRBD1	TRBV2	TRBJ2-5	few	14	CASRGTARQETQYF	TGTGCCAGCCGAGGGACAGCCAGACAAGAGACCCAGTACTTC
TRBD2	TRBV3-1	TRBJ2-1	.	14	CASSQWSREDEQFF	TGTGCCAGCAGCCAATGGTCGCGGGAGGATGAGCAGTTCTTC
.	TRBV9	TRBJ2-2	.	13	CASSVAKFGELFF	TGTGCCAGCAGCGTAGCAAAGTTCGGGGAGCTGTTTTTT
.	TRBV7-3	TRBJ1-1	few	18	CASSLNGRGPGPNTEAFF	TGTGCCAGCAGCTTAAACGGGCGGGGACCTGGGCCGAACACTGAAGCTTTCTTT
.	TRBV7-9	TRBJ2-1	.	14	CASSFERAYNEQFF	TGTGCCAGCAGCTTCGAGCGGGCATACAATGAGCAGTTCTTC
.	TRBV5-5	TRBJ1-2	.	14	CASSLATSSYGYTF	TGTGCCAGCAGCTTGGCTACAAGCAGCTATGGCTACACCTTC
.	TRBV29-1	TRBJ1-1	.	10	CSVGGSGAFF	TGCAGCGTTGGGGGGAGCGGAGCTTTCTTT
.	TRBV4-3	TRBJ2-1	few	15	CASSQDRLVLNEQFF	TGCGCCAGCAGCCAAGATCGACTAGTTCTCAATGAGCAGTTCTTC
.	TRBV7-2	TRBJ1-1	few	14	CASSFEGLSTEAFF	TGTGCCAGCAGCTTTGAAGGGTTGAGCACTGAAGCTTTCTTT
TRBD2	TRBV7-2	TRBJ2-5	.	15	CASSLASTSGETQYF	TGTGCCAGCAGCTTAGCCTCCACTAGCGGAGAGACCCAGTACTTC
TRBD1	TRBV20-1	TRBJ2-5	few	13	CSGGTGGRETQYF	TGCAGTGGGGGGACAGGGGGACGGGAGACCCAGTACTTC
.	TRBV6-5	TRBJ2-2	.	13	CASSYAGDGELFF	TGTGCCAGCAGTTACGCAGGGGACGGGGAGCTGTTTTTT
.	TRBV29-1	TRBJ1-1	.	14	CSVAKGEMNTEAFF	TGCAGCGTTGCGAAGGGGGAGATGAACACTGAAGCTTTCTTT
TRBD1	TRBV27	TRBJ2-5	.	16	CASRTSRDSVQETQYF	TGTGCCAGCAGGACGTCCCGGGACAGCGTTCAAGAGACCCAGTACTTC
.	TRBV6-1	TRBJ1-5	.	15	CASCVTLEGNQPQHF	TGTGCCAGCTGTGTAACCCTGGAAGGTAACCAGCCCCAGCATTTT
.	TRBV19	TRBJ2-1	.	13	CASSPAWNNEQFF	TGTGCCAGTTCACCGGCCTGGAACAATGAGCAGTTCTTC
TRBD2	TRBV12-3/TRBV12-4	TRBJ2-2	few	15	CASSLTSGGTGELFF	TGTGCCAGCAGTTTGACTAGCGGAGGTACCGGGGAGCTGTTTTTT
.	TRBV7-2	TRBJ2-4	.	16	CASSGGTYLAKNIQYF	TGTGCCAGCAGTGGTGGGACGTACCTAGCCAAAAACATTCAGTACTTC
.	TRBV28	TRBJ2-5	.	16	CASSLWPDRPAETQYF	TGTGCCAGCAGTTTATGGCCTGATCGTCCGGCGGAGACCCAGTACTTC
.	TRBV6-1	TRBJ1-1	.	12	CASRAGDSEAFF	TGTGCCAGCAGAGCAGGGGATTCGGAAGCTTTCTTT
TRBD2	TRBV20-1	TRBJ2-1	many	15	CSARGLAGTYNEQFF	TGCAGTGCGCGCGGTCTAGCGGGGACCTACAATGAGCAGTTCTTC
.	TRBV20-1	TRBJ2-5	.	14	CSARDSTTQETQYF	TGCAGTGCTAGAGATTCAACTACACAAGAGACCCAGTACTTC
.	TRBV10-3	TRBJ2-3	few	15	CAISTRGGDTDTQYF	TGTGCCATCAGTACGAGGGGCGGGGACACAGATACGCAGTATTTT
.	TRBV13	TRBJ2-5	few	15	CASSPPAGPQETQYF	TGTGCCAGCAGCCCCCCGGCGGGGCCACAAGAGACCCAGTACTTC
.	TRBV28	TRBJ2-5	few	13	CASSLGIKRTQYF	TGTGCCAGCAGTTTAGGTATAAAACGGACCCAGTACTTC
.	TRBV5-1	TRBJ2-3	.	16	CASSLTGHPVGDTQYF	TGCGCCAGCAGCTTAACCGGACATCCGGTAGGGGATACGCAGTATTTT
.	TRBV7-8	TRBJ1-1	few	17	CASRFFGSRETNTEAFF	TGTGCCAGCAGGTTTTTTGGTTCTCGGGAGACGAACACTGAAGCTTTCTTT
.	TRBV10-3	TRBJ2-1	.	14	CAISEGSAYNEQFF	TGTGCCATCAGTGAGGGAAGCGCCTACAATGAGCAGTTCTTC
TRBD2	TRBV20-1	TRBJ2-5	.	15	CSAGIWREDQETQYF	TGCAGTGCTGGCATCTGGCGGGAGGATCAGGAGACCCAGTACTTC
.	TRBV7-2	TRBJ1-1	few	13	CASSTGFLTEAFF	TGTGCCAGCAGCACCGGGTTTCTCACTGAAGCTTTCTTT
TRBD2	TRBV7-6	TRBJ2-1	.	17	CASTWLAGVVSYNEQFF	TGTGCCAGCACTTGGCTAGCGGGAGTCGTATCCTACAATGAGCAGTTCTTC
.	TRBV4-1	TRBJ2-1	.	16	CASSQDQASSYNEQFF	TGCGCCAGCAGCCAGGACCAGGCCAGCTCCTACAATGAGCAGTTCTTC
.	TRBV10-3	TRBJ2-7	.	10	CAIGSYEQYF	TGTGCCATCGGCTCCTACGAGCAGTACTTC
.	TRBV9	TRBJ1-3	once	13	CASSEGPGNTIYF	TGTGCCAGCAGCGAAGGCCCTGGAAACACCATATATTTT
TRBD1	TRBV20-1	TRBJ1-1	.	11	CSASPGGEAFF	TGCAGTGCCAGCCCAGGGGGCGAAGCTTTCTTT
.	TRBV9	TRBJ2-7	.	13	CASSPQTHYEQYF	TGTGCCAGCAGCCCCCAAACCCACTACGAGCAGTACTTC
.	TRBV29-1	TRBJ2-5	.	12	CSVEDLTETQYF	TGCAGCGTTGAGGACCTGACAGAGACCCAGTACTTC
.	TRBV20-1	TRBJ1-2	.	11	CSARKLDGYTF	TGCAGTGCTAGGAAGCTAGATGGCTACACCTTC
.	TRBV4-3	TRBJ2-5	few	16	CASSQGGSGVQETQYF	TGCGCCAGCAGCCAAGGGGGGTCGGGCGTCCAAGAGACCCAGTACTTC
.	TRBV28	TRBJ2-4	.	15	CASSPRLVGGGIQYF	TGTGCCAGCAGTCCGCGACTAGTGGGAGGGGGCATTCAGTACTTC
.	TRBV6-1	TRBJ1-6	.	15	CASRRTVRKYPPLHF	TGTGCCAGCCGACGGACAGTTCGGAAGTATCCACCCCTCCACTTT
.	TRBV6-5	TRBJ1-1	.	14	CASSLGAGNTGAFF	TGTGCCAGCAGCCTAGGGGCGGGGAACACTGGAGCTTTCTTT